A single TCR beta chain is shown here with its context. Its antigen remains unknown. Here the gene names and germline are mouse. The read terminates 1 residue ahead of where the CDR3 ends, so the germline J gene completes it. This sample is part of a study of tissue T cells after allogeneic stem cell transplantation. Study-level points and caveats: Within patients, tissue anatomy strongly shaped TCR repertoire composition. Across patients, clones rarely overlapped, yet motif clusters were shared tissue-specifically.

Profiled with immunoSEQ multiplex PCR; TCRdb holds only in-frame clones, not every one. The sample lists around 6,000 clones; 46% were seen once. There are 14 residues in the CDR3. Germline loops: CDR1 SNHLY, CDR2 FYNGKV (reference sequence). J gave up 4 bases and V 4 bases, and 4 bases lay outside the gene matches. The time point: mouse harvest day 7 after allogeneic transplant. The graft held 10^6 splenic CD5+ T cells and 10^7 T-cell-depleted bone marrow cells. Mice had MHC-mismatched B6 into BALB/c GVHD, sampled day 7 or 14. The chain is built from TRBV3 and TRBJ2-7, with 10 bases lining up with TRBD2. Sequenced sample: skin. The receptor's source is a female BALB/c mouse given C57BL/6 T cells with graft-versus-host disease after an allogeneic hematopoietic cell transplant. The CDR3 here is CASSSPTGGYEQYF. Incomplete CDR3 DNA: TGTGCCAGCAGCTCCCCGACTGGGGGGTATGAACAGTAC.